The subject of this entry is one TCR beta chain. The specificity of this receptor is unknown. No per-base quality is available; no much larger clone lies one base away. To be included, a participant needed at least one PBMC sample from before ART initiation plus at least two post-ART samples. All participants with HIV were treated in the United States of America. Cryopreserved samples of roughly 0.85-11 million PBMC were thawed and washed before DNA extraction. At the time of the earliest PBMC sample, participants with HIV were aged between roughly 23 and 60 years. Each participant contributed PBMC samples from 1-4 timepoints before ART initiation and 2-8 timepoints after ART initiation, with a median of 7 samples. For every participant, serial HIV viral load, CD4+ T-cell count, ART history and demographic data were obtained. Genomic DNA was extracted from unsorted PBMC with a Qiagen kit on a QIAcube, with processing performed in batches of 12 samples.

Looking up the germline V gene (reference sequence) yields CDR1 DFQATT and CDR2 SNEGSKA. Relative to germline, V is missing 7 bases and J is missing 9 bases, with 7 bases of the junction outside any gene match. The CDR3 contains 11 residues, cysteine and phenylalanine counted. The kept DNA is CDR3 alone, 33 bases in frame from the first base. The immunoSEQ hsTCRB v3.0 assay was used at survey level resolution to sequence the TRB variable region. A depth of about 40,000-55,000 T-cell genomes per sample was targeted for TRB sequencing. An Illumina MiSeq with a v3 150-cycle kit was used to sequence the pooled TRB libraries. The study's own analysis went as follows. Analysis of repertoires was carried out in R inside a reproducible Nextflow workflow spanning QC, data transformation and analysis. Custom analyses were implemented in LymphoSeq2, an R package for AIRR-Seq data exploration. A few samples that produced fewer than 5000 total TRB sequences were removed, so about 200 HIV repertoires were analyzed. Of the approximately 190 retained HIV repertoires, roughly 61 were collected before and around 130 after ART initiation. Repertoires were downsampled to 5000 TRB nucleotide sequences, with summary statistics averaged over 100 downsampling iterations. The analysis kept only TRB sequences whose CDR3 regions were at least seven amino acids long. Diversity was assessed using a clonality score derived from Shannon entropy and using the Gini coefficient. In repertoire networks, the top 5000 CDR3 amino acid sequences were linked whenever an edit distance of one separated two sequences. GLIPH2 predicted antigen specificity groups and MHC restriction for TRB CDR3 amino acid sequences. To flag known associations with CMV, EBV, HIV or tissue antigens, CDR3 amino acid sequences were compared against VDJdb and McPAS-TCR. Pre-ART, post-ART and control groups were compared with Wilcoxon signed-rank tests and Holm-Bonferroni correction. TCRdb provides this immuneACCESS table in a form limited to in-frame rearrangements. Some clones are lacking; in checked studies, under half of them reflect an unresolved V gene, and why the rest are absent is not known. V and J calls and clone size are those listed in that table; D and trimming were worked out from the DNA. Within this sample are some 31,000 clones, with around 93% of them counted one time only. Approximately 2.5% of the sample belongs to the ten largest clones.

This sample is drawn from a study of long-term antiretroviral therapy in people with HIV (dated by TCRdb to between 2020 and 2023). The study in broad terms: The earliest samples were collected about a decade before the 2015 WHO recommendation for immediate ART, when ART was typically delayed until CD4 counts fell. This retrospective serial study examined whether starting ART and sustained HIV suppression were associated with changes in the composition and diversity of the TRB repertoire in peripheral blood. Among the approximately 32 participants with HIV, eleven were female. No cross-contamination during QIAcube processing was shown when test extractions of a monoclonal T-cell line were performed alongside about 30 polyclonal samples. A total of roughly 200 cryopreserved PBMC samples came from 25 to 35 adults with confirmed HIV infection and were collected serially over a mean of roughly six years (range 1-12).

The paper as a whole reports these results and caveats: Expanded TRB clones identified before ART initiation dominated the repertoire at all time points, although this dominance fluctuated and declined in many PLHIV after ART. Inferences about post-ART repertoire changes are limited because no data were available on ART adherence, viral resistance or therapy changes. Because cell numbers in pre-ART samples were limited, unsorted PBMC were profiled instead of sorted CD4+ and CD8+ T cells. CDR3 length ranges in HIV repertoires were narrower than in controls, and network structure suggested an antigen-experienced repertoire with only a slight naive shift after ART. Limited PBMC availability meant only the TCR beta chain was sequenced, without alpha chain pairing. The samples span the years 2004 to 2017, and the ART regimens used at that time may not be as effective as current regimens. ART initiation was associated with a significant increase in TRB diversity, but diversity stayed significantly below transplant donor controls even after long-term ART.

Rearrangement joined TRBV20-1 to TRBJ2-3; 7 bases in the middle match TRBD2. The receptor's source is a man aged 45-65 years with HIV. Sequenced here: unsorted PBMCs, sampled around 7.4 years after starting antiretroviral therapy. The base sequence is TGCAGTGTCACCCTAGCGGACACGCAGTATTTT. Translated, this gives CSVTLADTQYF.